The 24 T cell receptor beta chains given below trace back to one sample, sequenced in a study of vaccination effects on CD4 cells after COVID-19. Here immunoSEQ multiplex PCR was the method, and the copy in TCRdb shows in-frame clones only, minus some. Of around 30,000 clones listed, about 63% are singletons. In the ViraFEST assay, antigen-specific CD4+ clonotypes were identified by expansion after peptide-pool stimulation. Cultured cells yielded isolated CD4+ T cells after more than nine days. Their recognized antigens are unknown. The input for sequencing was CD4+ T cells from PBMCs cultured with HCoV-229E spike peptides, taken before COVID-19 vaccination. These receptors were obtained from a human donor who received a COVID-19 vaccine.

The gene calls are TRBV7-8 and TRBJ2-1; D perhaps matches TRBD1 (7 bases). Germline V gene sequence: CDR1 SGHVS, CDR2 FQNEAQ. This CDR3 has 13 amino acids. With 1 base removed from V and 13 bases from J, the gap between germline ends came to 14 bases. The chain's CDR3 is CASSLGQGGLQFF. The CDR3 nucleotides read TGTGCCAGCAGCTTAGGACAGGGAGGCCTCCAGTTCTTC.

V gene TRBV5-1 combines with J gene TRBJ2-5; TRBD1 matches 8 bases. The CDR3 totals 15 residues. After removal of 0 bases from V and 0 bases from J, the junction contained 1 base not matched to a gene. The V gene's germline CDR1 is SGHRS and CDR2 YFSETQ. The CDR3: CASSLEGQDQETQYF. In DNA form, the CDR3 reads TGCGCCAGCAGCTTGGAGGGACAGGACCAAGAGACCCAGTACTTC.

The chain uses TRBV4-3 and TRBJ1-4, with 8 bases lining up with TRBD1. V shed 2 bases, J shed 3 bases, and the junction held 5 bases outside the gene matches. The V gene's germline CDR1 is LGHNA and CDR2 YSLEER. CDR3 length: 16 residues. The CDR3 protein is CASSQFEDRANEKLFF. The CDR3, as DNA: TGCGCCAGCAGCCAATTCGAGGACAGGGCTAATGAAAAACTGTTTTTT.

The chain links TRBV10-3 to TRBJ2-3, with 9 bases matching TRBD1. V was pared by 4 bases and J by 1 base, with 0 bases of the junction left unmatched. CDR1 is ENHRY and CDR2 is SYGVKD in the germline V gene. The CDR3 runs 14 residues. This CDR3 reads CAISGTGGTDTQYF. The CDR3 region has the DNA TGTGCCATCAGTGGGACAGGGGGCACAGATACGCAGTATTTT.

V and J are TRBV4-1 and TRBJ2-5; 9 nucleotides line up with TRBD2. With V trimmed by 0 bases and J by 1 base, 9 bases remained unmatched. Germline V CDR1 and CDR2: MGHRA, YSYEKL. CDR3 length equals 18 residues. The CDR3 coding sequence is TGCGCCAGCAGCCAAGAAGGGCTGGGCGGGAGGGCCCAAGAGACCCAGTACTTC. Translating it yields CASSQEGLGGRAQETQYF.

CDR3 amino acids: CASSLLTNYGYTF. The CDR3 nucleotides read TGTGCCAGCAGCTTATTAACTAACTATGGCTACACCTTC. This chain connects TRBV7-9 to TRBJ1-2; D remains unclear. The CDR3 has 13 amino acids. Per the germline V gene, CDR1 is SEHNR and CDR2 is FQNEAQ (reference sequence). V was trimmed by 2 bases and J by 0 bases, leaving 4 bases between them. Full variable domain (outside the CDR3, taken from reference TRBV7-9 and TRBJ1-2): DTGVSQNPRHKITKRGQNVTFRCDPISEHNRLYWYRQTLGQGPEFLTYFQNEAQLEKSRLLSDRFSAERPKGSFSTLEIQRTEQGDSAMYLCASSLLTNYGYTFGSGTRLTVV.

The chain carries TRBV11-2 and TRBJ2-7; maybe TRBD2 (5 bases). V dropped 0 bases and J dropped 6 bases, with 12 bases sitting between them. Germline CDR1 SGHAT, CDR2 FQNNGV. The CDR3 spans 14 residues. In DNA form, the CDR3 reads TGTGCCAGCAGCTTAGAACCCGGGGTGGGCGAGCAGTACTTC. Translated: CASSLEPGVGEQYF. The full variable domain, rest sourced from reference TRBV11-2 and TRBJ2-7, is EAGVAQSPRYKIIEKRQSVAFWCNPISGHATLYWYQQILGQGPKLLIQFQNNGVVDDSQLPKDRFSAERLKGVDSTLKIQPAKLEDSAVYLCASSLEPGVGEQYFGPGTRLTVT.

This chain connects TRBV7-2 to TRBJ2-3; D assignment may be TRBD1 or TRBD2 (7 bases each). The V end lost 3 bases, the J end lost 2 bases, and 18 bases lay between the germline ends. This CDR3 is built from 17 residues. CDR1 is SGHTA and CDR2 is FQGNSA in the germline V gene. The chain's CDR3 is CASSFRGGAGPTDTQYF. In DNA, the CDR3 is TGTGCCAGCAGCTTCAGGGGGGGAGCGGGGCCCACAGATACGCAGTATTTT.

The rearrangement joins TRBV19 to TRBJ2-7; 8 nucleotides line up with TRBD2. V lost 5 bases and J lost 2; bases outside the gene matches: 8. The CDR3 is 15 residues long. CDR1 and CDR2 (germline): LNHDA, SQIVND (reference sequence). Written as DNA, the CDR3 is TGTGCCAGTAGTCCGCCGGGACTAGACGCCTACGAGCAGTACTTC. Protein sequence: CASSPPGLDAYEQYF.

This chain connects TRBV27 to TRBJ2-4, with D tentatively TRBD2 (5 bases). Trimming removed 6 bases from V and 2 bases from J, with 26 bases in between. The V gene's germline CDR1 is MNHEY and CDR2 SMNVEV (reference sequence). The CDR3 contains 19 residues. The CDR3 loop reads CASSPLPRAQREPKNIQYF. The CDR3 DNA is TGTGCCAGCAGCCCCTTACCCCGAGCCCAAAGGGAGCCCAAAAACATTCAGTACTTC.

The CDR3 loop reads CASRRSGGAVGRTDTQYF. DNA of the CDR3: TGTGCCAGCAGGAGAAGCGGGGGGGCGGTTGGACGCACAGATACGCAGTATTTT. The chain links TRBV28 to TRBJ2-3; 10 nucleotides line up with TRBD2. CDR1 is MDHEN, CDR2 SYDVKM, per germline. The CDR3 covers 18 residues. Germline trimming cut 6 bases from V and 1 base from J; bases unmatched to any gene: 13.

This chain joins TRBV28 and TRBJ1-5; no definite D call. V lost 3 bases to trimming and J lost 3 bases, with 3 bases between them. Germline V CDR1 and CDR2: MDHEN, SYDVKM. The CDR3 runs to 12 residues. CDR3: CASSFSNQPQHF. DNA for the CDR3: TGTGCCAGCAGTTTCTCCAATCAGCCCCAGCATTTT.

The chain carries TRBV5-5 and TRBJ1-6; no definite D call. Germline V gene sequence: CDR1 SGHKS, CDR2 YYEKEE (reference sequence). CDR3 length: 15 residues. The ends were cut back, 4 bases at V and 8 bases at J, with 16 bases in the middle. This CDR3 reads CASSVDGTGHSPLHF. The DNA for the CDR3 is TGTGCCAGCAGCGTAGATGGAACCGGTCATTCACCCCTCCACTTT.

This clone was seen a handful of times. Written as DNA, the CDR3 is TGTGCCAGCAGCCTAGCGAACTACGAGCAGTACTTC. Protein sequence: CASSLANYEQYF. The V gene is TRBV2, the J gene TRBJ2-7; D may be TRBD2 (6 bases). Trimming shortened V by 6 bases and J by 3 bases, and 9 bases separated the two germline ends. The CDR3 runs 12 residues. In germline, CDR1 is SNHLY, CDR2 FYNNEI.

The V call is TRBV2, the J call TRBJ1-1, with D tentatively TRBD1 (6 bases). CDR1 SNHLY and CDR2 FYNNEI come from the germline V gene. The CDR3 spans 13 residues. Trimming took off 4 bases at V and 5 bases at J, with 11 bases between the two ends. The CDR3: CASSGGPETEAFF. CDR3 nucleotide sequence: TGTGCCAGCAGTGGGGGGCCGGAGACTGAAGCTTTCTTT.

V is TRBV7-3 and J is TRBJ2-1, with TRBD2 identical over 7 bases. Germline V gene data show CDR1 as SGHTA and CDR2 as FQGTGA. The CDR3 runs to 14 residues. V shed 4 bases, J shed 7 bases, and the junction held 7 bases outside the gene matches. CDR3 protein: CASSSQTSSNEQFF. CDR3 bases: TGTGCCAGCAGCTCCCAGACTAGCTCTAATGAGCAGTTCTTC.

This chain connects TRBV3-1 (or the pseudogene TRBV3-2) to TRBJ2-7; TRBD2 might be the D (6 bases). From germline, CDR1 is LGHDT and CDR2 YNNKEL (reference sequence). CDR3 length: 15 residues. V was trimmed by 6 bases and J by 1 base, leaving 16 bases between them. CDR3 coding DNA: TGTGCCAGCAGTCCAGCTCCCGGGGGATCCTACGAGCAGTACTTC. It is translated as CASSPAPGGSYEQYF.

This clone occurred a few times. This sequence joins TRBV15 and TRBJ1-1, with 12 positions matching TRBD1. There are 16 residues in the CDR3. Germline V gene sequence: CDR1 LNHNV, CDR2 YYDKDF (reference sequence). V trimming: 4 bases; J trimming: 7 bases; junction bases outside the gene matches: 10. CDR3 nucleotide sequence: TGTGCCACCAGCACACTAAGGGGACAGGGGGCTAGTGAAGCTTTCTTT. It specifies CATSTLRGQGASEAFF.

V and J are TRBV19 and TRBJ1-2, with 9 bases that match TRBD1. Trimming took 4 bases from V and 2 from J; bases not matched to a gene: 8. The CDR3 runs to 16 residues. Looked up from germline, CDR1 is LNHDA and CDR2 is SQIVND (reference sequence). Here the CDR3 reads CASSTLTGTGNYGYTF. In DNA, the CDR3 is TGTGCCAGTAGTACACTAACCGGGACAGGGAACTATGGCTACACCTTC.

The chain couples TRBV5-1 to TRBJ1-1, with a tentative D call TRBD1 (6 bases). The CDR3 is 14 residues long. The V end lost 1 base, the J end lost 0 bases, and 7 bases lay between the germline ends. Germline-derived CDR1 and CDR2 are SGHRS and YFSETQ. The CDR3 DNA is TGCGCCAGCAGCTTGACAGGGCTGAACACTGAAGCTTTCTTT. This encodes CASSLTGLNTEAFF. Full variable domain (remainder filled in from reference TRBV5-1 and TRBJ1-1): KAGVTQTPRYLIKTRGQQVTLSCSPISGHRSVSWYQQTPGQGLQFLFEYFSETQRNKGNFPGRFSGRQFSNSRSEMNVSTLELGDSALYLCASSLTGLNTEAFFGQGTRLTVV.

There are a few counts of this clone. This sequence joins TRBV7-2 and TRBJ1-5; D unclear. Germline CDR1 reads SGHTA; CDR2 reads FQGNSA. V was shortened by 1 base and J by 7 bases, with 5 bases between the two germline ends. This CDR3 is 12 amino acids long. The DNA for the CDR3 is TGTGCCAGCAGCTTAGGGTACCAGCCCCAGCATTTT. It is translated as CASSLGYQPQHF.

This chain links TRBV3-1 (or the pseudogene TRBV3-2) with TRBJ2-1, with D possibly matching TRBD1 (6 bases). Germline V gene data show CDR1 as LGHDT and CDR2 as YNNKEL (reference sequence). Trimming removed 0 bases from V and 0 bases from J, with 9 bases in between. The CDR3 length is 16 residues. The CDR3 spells CASSQEGQSSYNEQFF. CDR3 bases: TGTGCCAGCAGCCAAGAAGGACAGAGCTCCTACAATGAGCAGTTCTTC.

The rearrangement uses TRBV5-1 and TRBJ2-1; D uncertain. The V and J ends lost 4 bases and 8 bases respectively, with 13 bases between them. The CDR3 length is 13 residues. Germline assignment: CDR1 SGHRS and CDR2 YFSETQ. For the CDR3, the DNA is TGCGCCAGCAGCCCAGCACGGCTGTATGAGCAGTTCTTC. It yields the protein CASSPARLYEQFF.

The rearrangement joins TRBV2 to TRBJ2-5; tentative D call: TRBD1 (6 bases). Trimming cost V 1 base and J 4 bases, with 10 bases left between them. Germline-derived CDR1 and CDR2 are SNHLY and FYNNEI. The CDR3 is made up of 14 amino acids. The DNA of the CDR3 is TGTGCCAGCAGTGAAGTGGGGGCGGGAGAGACCCAGTACTTC. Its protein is CASSEVGAGETQYF.